The 20 T cell receptor beta chains listed next were all sequenced from one sample in a study of shared clonotypes between healthy human individuals. TCRdb keeps only in-frame clones here, not all; method: immunoSEQ multiplex PCR. The table records about 1.5 million clones, approximately 96% of them present only once. Source material: naive CD4+ T cells sorted from blood. Subset specified: CD45RA+ positively selected. The receptors here all came from a man aged 25 to 40 in good health.

The chain links TRBV2 to TRBJ2-7; tentatively, D is TRBD1 or TRBD2 (5 bases each). The ends were cut back, 5 bases at V and 7 bases at J, with 12 bases in the middle. The CDR3 length is 12 residues. Germline loops: CDR1 SNHLY, CDR2 FYNNEI. The chain's CDR3 is CASSKGGGEQYF. The DNA for the CDR3 is TGTGCCAGCAGTAAGGGTGGGGGAGAGCAGTACTTC.

CDR3 loop: CASSSTGMNTEAFF. CDR3 nucleotides: TGTGCCAGCAGTTCGACAGGGATGAACACTGAAGCTTTCTTT. The gene calls are TRBV27 and TRBJ1-1, with 7 bases lining up with TRBD1. The CDR3 runs to 14 residues. Trimming at V came to 4 bases and at J to 0 bases, leaving 2 bases not matched to a gene. Germline V gives CDR1 MNHEY, CDR2 SMNVEV (reference sequence).

This chain connects TRBV5-6 to TRBJ2-5; a possible D gene is TRBD1 (5 bases). CDR1 SGHDT and CDR2 YYEEEE come from the germline V gene. Trimming removed 4 bases at V and 4 bases at J, with 11 bases between. The CDR3 covers 13 residues. The CDR3 spells CASSGWGGETQYF. The CDR3 DNA reads TGTGCCAGCAGCGGGTGGGGCGGAGAGACCCAGTACTTC.

V usage is TRBV27 and J usage is TRBJ2-7; D not resolved. There are 14 residues in the CDR3. The V end lost 6 bases, the J end lost 0 bases, and 12 bases lay between the germline ends. Germline-derived CDR1 and CDR2 are MNHEY and SMNVEV (reference sequence). The CDR3 DNA sequence: TGTGCCAGCAGCTTACGGAAGAGCTCCTACGAGCAGTACTTC. Translated: CASSLRKSSYEQYF.

This rearrangement joins TRBV30 to TRBJ1-1, with D possibly TRBD1 on 5 matching bases. There are 14 residues in the CDR3. Germline CDR1 reads GTSNPN; CDR2 reads SVGIG (reference sequence). The germline V and J ends were trimmed by 3 bases and 6 bases, with 17 bases remaining between them. The CDR3 spells CAWSRSGFPPEAFF. As DNA, the CDR3 is TGTGCCTGGAGCCGGTCAGGGTTTCCCCCTGAAGCTTTCTTT.

V and J are TRBV5-1 and TRBJ1-2; D might be TRBD1 (5 bases). V was shortened by 2 bases and J by 3 bases, with 8 bases between the two germline ends. The CDR3 contains 13 residues. CDR1 SGHRS and CDR2 YFSETQ come from the germline V gene. CDR3 region: CASSFDSDYGYTF. Here the CDR3 DNA reads TGCGCCAGCAGCTTTGACAGCGACTATGGCTACACCTTC.

The table lists this clone with a few counts. The rearrangement links TRBV4-3 to TRBJ2-3; TRBD2 aligns across 9 bases. V lost 0 bases to trimming and J lost 4 bases; unmatched junction nucleotides: 11. The CDR3 is made up of 18 amino acids. From germline, CDR1 is LGHNA and CDR2 YSLEER. The CDR3 region is CASSQDGGIAGAPDTQYF. In DNA, the CDR3 is TGCGCCAGCAGCCAAGATGGGGGAATAGCGGGAGCACCAGATACGCAGTATTTT.

The rearrangement joins TRBV21-1 to TRBJ2-6; whether TRBD2, the table's D call, matches the DNA was not checked. TRBV21-1 is an annotated pseudogene. The CDR3 is 17 amino acids. In DNA form, the CDR3 reads TGTGCCAGCAGCCGCATCATAACTCCCCGCTGGGCCAACGTCCTGACTTTC. Residues: CASSRIITPRWANVLTF.

This chain links TRBV6-1 with TRBJ2-5; D possibly corresponds to TRBD2 (5 bases). This CDR3 region has 16 residues. Deletions cut 2 bases from V and 2 bases from J, with 15 bases between. Germline-derived CDR1 and CDR2 are MNHNS and SASEGT. CDR3 bases: TGTGCCAGCAGTGAAAAGTTCCGGGGTCTTCAAGAGACCCAGTACTTC. It is translated as CASSEKFRGLQETQYF.

The chain is built from TRBV28 and TRBJ1-2; a weak D match, TRBD1 (6 bases). The germline gives CDR1 MDHEN, CDR2 SYDVKM. The CDR3 has 13 amino acids. The germline V and J ends were trimmed by 6 bases and 2 bases, with 10 bases remaining between them. The CDR3 reads CASRQGQNYGYTF. The DNA of the CDR3 is TGTGCCAGCAGACAGGGCCAAAACTATGGCTACACCTTC.

The chain has TRBV11-2 and TRBJ2-2; TRBD2 aligns across 15 bases. CDR1 is SGHAT, CDR2 FQNNGV, per germline. V trimming: 5 bases; J trimming: 5 bases; junction bases outside the gene matches: 6. The CDR3 is made up of 17 amino acids. Written as DNA, the CDR3 is TGTGCCAGCAGCAAGGGACTAGCGGGAGGCAGGACCGGGGAGCTGTTTTTT. This codes for CASSKGLAGGRTGELFF.

The chain has TRBV6-1 and TRBJ2-7; D gene unclear. Looked up from germline, CDR1 is MNHNS and CDR2 is SASEGT. Between the trimmed V and J ends, which lost 1 base and 7 bases, there was a span of 14 bases. This CDR3 comprises 14 residues. CDR3: CASSEDASSREQYF. For the CDR3, the DNA is TGTGCCAGCAGTGAAGACGCCAGTTCCCGGGAGCAGTACTTC.

The chain couples TRBV27 to TRBJ2-1, with 8 nucleotides matching TRBD2. J lost 0 bases, V lost 5 bases, and 15 bases had no gene match. The CDR3 totals 19 residues. Germline CDR1 and CDR2: MNHEY and SMNVEV (reference sequence). The CDR3 coding sequence is TGTGCCAGCAGTACACTAGCGGTAGGACCTTGGGGCTCCTACAATGAGCAGTTCTTC. Residues: CASSTLAVGPWGSYNEQFF.

This sequence joins TRBV5-4 and TRBJ2-3; 7 bases are shared with TRBD2. The J segment lost 3 bases and the V segment lost 5 bases, leaving 9 bases of the junction unmatched. The CDR3 length is 15 residues. Germline V gene data show CDR1 as SGHNT and CDR2 as YYREEE (reference sequence). As DNA, the CDR3 is TGTGCCAGCAGTCCGATCTGGGGAGGGACAGATACGCAGTATTTT. Its translation is CASSPIWGGTDTQYF.

The chain couples TRBV29-1 to TRBJ2-3; no clear D gene. The germline gives CDR1 SQVTM, CDR2 ANQGSEA. V was cut by 4 bases and J by 2 bases, with 10 bases left in between. The CDR3 runs 13 residues. In DNA form, the CDR3 reads TGCAGCGTTGCGGGCGTATCCACAGATACGCAGTATTTT. Translated: CSVAGVSTDTQYF.

V and J are TRBV6-6 and TRBJ1-1; maybe TRBD1 (5 bases). Germline loops: CDR1 MNHNY, CDR2 SVGAGI (reference sequence). The CDR3 runs 13 residues. Trimming stripped 9 bases from V and 1 base from J, with 12 bases between. CDR3 loop: CASTTVKNTEAFF. CDR3 nucleotide sequence: TGTGCCAGTACGACAGTCAAGAACACTGAAGCTTTCTTT.

This rearrangement joins TRBV12-5 to TRBJ1-1, with TRBD1 matching over 10 bases. Germline loops: CDR1 LGHNT, CDR2 FRNRAP. The CDR3 is made up of 15 amino acids. The junction had 8 bases not matched to a gene; V was cut back by 5 bases and J by 5 bases. The CDR3 DNA is TGTGCTAGTGGTCAGGGGACAGGGGTGCTAACTGAAGCTTTCTTT. It is translated as CASGQGTGVLTEAFF.

The chain is built from TRBV10-3 and TRBJ2-1; 8 bases are a match to TRBD2. Germline CDR1 ENHRY, CDR2 SYGVKD. The CDR3 loop spans 14 amino acids. V lost 4 bases and J lost 5; bases outside the gene matches: 4. The DNA for the CDR3 is TGTGCCATCAGTGTCACAGCGGGAGACAATGAGCAGTTCTTC. Translated, it gives CAISVTAGDNEQFF.

The gene calls are TRBV11-2 and TRBJ2-1; TRBD2 might be the D (6 bases). The CDR3 consists of 15 residues. Trimming took off 6 bases at V and 0 bases at J, with 12 bases between the two ends. Germline assignment: CDR1 SGHAT and CDR2 FQNNGV. CDR3 loop: CASRTLRDSYNEQFF. CDR3 in DNA: TGTGCCAGCAGGACTTTGCGGGACTCCTACAATGAGCAGTTCTTC.

The genes are TRBV27 and TRBJ2-5; 8 positions agree with TRBD2. V lost 6 bases, J lost 5 bases, and 8 bases stayed unmatched. CDR1 is MNHEY, CDR2 SMNVEV, per germline (reference sequence). The CDR3 length is 14 residues. CDR3 bases: TGTGCCAGCAGGAGAATAGCGGGACTGGAGACCCAGTACTTC. Its translation is CASRRIAGLETQYF.